Presented here are 9 T cell receptor beta chains from one specimen sequenced in a study of response to subunit inactivated influenza vaccine. A single record per CDR3 protein comes from TCRdb applying MiXCR to the RT-PCR reads. The sample has hundreds of thousands of distinct CDR3 sequences, 13% seen once. This sample comprised PBMCs from blood, obtained around seven weeks after vaccination. The receptors stem from a man in his forties or fifties who received an inactivated influenza vaccine.

The sample holds a few counts of this clonotype. This chain joins TRBV29-1 and TRBJ2-2, with D possibly matching TRBD1 (5 bases). Germline CDR1 is SQVTM and CDR2 is ANQGSEA. CDR3 length equals 14 residues. Between the trimmed V and J ends, which lost 4 bases and 6 bases, there was a span of 15 bases. The CDR3 nucleotides read TGCAGCGTTGGGGGCCGGGCCGGCGCCGGGGAGCTGTTTTTT. It specifies CSVGGRAGAGELFF.

The table lists this clonotype with many counts. This chain joins TRBV6-2 or TRBV6-3 and TRBJ1-6, with D perhaps matching TRBD1 (5 bases). In germline, CDR1 is MNHEY, CDR2 SVGEGT. Trimming removed 8 bases from V and 0 bases from J, with 14 bases in between. This CDR3 spans 16 amino acids. The CDR3 spells CASGGFPSSYNSPLHF. The CDR3 region has the DNA TGTGCCAGCGGGGGTTTTCCAAGCTCCTATAATTCACCCCTCCACTTT.

Only a few counts were recorded for this clonotype. The gene calls are TRBV15 and TRBJ2-1, with TRBD2 identical over 7 bases. Germline CDR1 LNHNV, CDR2 YYDKDF (reference sequence). V was clipped by 8 bases and J by 9 bases; unmatched bases: 10. The CDR3 runs 13 residues. CDR3 coding DNA: TGTGCCACCTTAACGACAGCGGGGAGTGAGCAGTTCTTC. Its translation: CATLTTAGSEQFF.

This clonotype has ten or more counts. The chain uses TRBV20-1 and TRBJ2-1; perhaps TRBD2 as D (6 bases). The CDR3 totals 13 residues. V dropped 1 base and J dropped 2 bases, with 6 bases sitting between them. The germline V gene encodes CDR1 DFQATT and CDR2 SNEGSKA (reference sequence). The CDR3 sequence is CSARGGTYNEQFF. The CDR3 region has the DNA TGCAGTGCTAGAGGCGGGACCTACAATGAGCAGTTCTTC.

This clonotype was seen a handful of times. The V call is TRBV10-3, the J call TRBJ1-1, with no clear D. With 4 bases removed from V and 4 bases from J, the gap between germline ends came to 4 bases. Germline lookup yields CDR1 ENHRY and CDR2 SYGVKD. The CDR3 has 11 residues. The CDR3 bases are TGTGCCATCAGTGTGGGCACTGAAGCTTTCTTT. The encoded protein is CAISVGTEAFF.

This clonotype was detected a few times. The rearrangement links TRBV20-1 to TRBJ2-7; perhaps TRBD2 as D (6 bases). The CDR3 is 13 amino acids. With 3 bases removed from V and 7 bases from J, the gap between germline ends came to 16 bases. CDR1 DFQATT and CDR2 SNEGSKA come from the germline V gene (reference sequence). CDR3 coding DNA: TGCAGTGCTAGCGGTCCGGGGGACGGGGAGCAGTACTTC. This translates into CSASGPGDGEQYF.

The J gene is TRBJ1-4, the V gene TRBV6-5; unclear D gene. Germline V gene data show CDR1 as MNHEY and CDR2 as SVGAGI. The CDR3 has 16 residues. V shed 0 bases and J shed 5 bases, with 13 bases lying between them. The CDR3 loop reads CASSYSVPGTNEKLFF. CDR3 in DNA: TGTGCCAGCAGTTACTCAGTCCCGGGTACAAATGAAAAACTGTTTTTT.

The chain recombines TRBV5-1 with TRBJ2-5; 15 nucleotides agree with TRBD2. CDR1 is SGHRS and CDR2 is YFSETQ in the germline V gene. J gave up 7 bases and V 0 bases, and 4 bases lay outside the gene matches. The CDR3 is 16 amino acids. The CDR3 is CASSLGTSGGAGTQYF. The CDR3 DNA is TGCGCCAGCAGCTTGGGGACTAGCGGGGGGGCCGGGACCCAGTACTTC.

This clonotype was picked up many times. The genes are TRBV10-3 and TRBJ1-2; no definite D call. This CDR3 comprises 13 residues. Germline V gene sequence: CDR1 ENHRY, CDR2 SYGVKD. V lost 3 bases and J 4 bases, leaving 9 bases between the germline ends. CDR3 amino acids: CAISDPKTYGYTF. The CDR3 coding sequence is TGTGCCATCAGTGATCCAAAGACCTATGGCTACACCTTC.